These 28 T cell receptor beta chains originate from one sample sequenced in a study of cytomegalovirus exposure and HLA in healthy donors. The PCR was carried out with 60 Vbeta primers and 13 Jbeta primers. Sequencing was performed with immunoSEQ multiplex PCR; in TCRdb, only in-frame clones are kept and a portion is missing. Counted here are 110,000 or so clones, approximately 70% occurring once; the ten biggest clones make up roughly 5.5%. The source material was PBMCs. These receptors were taken from a woman aged 70-85 years in good health and CMV-seropositive.

The table lists this clone with a count of one. The V call is TRBV4-2, the J call TRBJ2-7; D might be TRBD1 (5 bases). This CDR3 comprises 16 residues. The V gene lost 0 bases and the J gene lost 5 bases, with 17 bases spanning the gap. In germline, CDR1 is LGHNA, CDR2 YNFKEQ. The CDR3 DNA reads TGTGCCAGCAGCCAAGATCCCGACAGCCCTGGCCACGAGCAGTACTTC. This gives the protein CASSQDPDSPGHEQYF.

The chain combines TRBV7-2 with TRBJ1-2, with 9 bases fitting TRBD1. CDR3 length equals 14 residues. The J segment lost 2 bases and the V segment lost 4 bases, leaving 2 bases of the junction unmatched. Germline V lookup: CDR1 SGHTA, CDR2 FQGNSA. The CDR3 DNA sequence: TGTGCCAGCAGCTCGGGACAGGGAAACTATGGCTACACCTTC. It codes for CASSSGQGNYGYTF.

The rearrangement joins TRBV5-1 to TRBJ1-1; the D gene is possibly TRBD1 (6 bases). Per germline, CDR1 SGHRS and CDR2 YFSETQ. The CDR3 has 15 amino acids. V gave up 3 bases and J gave up 1 base, with 13 bases separating them. CDR3 nucleotide sequence: TGCGCCAGCAGCTACCAGGGGTTAACGAACACTGAAGCTTTCTTT. Protein sequence: CASSYQGLTNTEAFF.

The chain is built from TRBV4-2 and TRBJ2-5; tentative D call: TRBD1 (5 bases). The CDR3 consists of 17 residues. Deletions cut 0 bases from V and 2 bases from J, with 16 bases between. Looked up from germline, CDR1 is LGHNA and CDR2 is YNFKEQ. As DNA, the CDR3 is TGTGCCAGCAGCCAAGACAATAGGCAGGGAAGGCAAGAGACCCAGTACTTC. Its translation: CASSQDNRQGRQETQYF.

V usage is TRBV30 and J usage is TRBJ2-3; D unresolved. V shed 1 base and J shed 5 bases, with 10 bases lying between them. The V gene's germline CDR1 is GTSNPN and CDR2 SVGIG (reference sequence). The CDR3 is 13 amino acids. CDR3: CAWSARSRDTQYF. The CDR3 DNA reads TGTGCCTGGAGTGCTAGGAGTAGAGATACGCAGTATTTT.

This chain uses TRBV6-5 with TRBJ1-6; the D gene is possibly TRBD1 (5 bases). Per the germline V gene, CDR1 is MNHEY and CDR2 is SVGAGI. The CDR3 loop spans 15 amino acids. V was trimmed by 6 bases and J by 10 bases, leaving 19 bases between them. The CDR3 sequence: CASRWKKGRGSPLHF. CDR3 coding DNA: TGTGCCAGCAGATGGAAGAAGGGGCGGGGATCACCCCTCCACTTT.

The chain combines TRBV19 with TRBJ2-1, with 14 positions matching TRBD2. Trimming cost V 6 bases and J 2 bases; bases outside gene matches: 15. Germline V gene lookup returns CDR1 LNHDA and CDR2 SQIVND (reference sequence). The length of the CDR3 is 20 residues. The CDR3 reads CASSPRTGLAGATTYNEQFF. DNA of the CDR3: TGTGCCAGTAGCCCCCGGACGGGACTAGCGGGGGCTACGACCTACAATGAGCAGTTCTTC. The full variable domain, its missing parts supplied by reference TRBV19 and TRBJ2-1, is DGGITQSPKYLFRKEGQNVTLSCEQNLNHDAMYWYRQDPGQGLRLIYYSQIVNDFQKGDIAEGYSVSREKKESFPLTVTSAQKNPTAFYLCASSPRTGLAGATTYNEQFFGPGTRLTVL.

The chain carries TRBV6-1 and TRBJ1-5, with D tentatively TRBD1 (6 bases). CDR1 and CDR2 from the germline V gene are MNHNS and SASEGT. With 6 bases removed from V and 1 base from J, the gap between germline ends came to 10 bases. The CDR3 has 14 residues. The DNA of the CDR3 is TGTGCCAGCAGCGAGGGGGGGAGCAATCAGCCCCAGCATTTT. Its protein product is CASSEGGSNQPQHF.

The rearrangement joins TRBV6-5 to TRBJ1-2; D possibly corresponds to TRBD1 (5 bases). The CDR3 loop spans 13 amino acids. Looked up from germline, CDR1 is MNHEY and CDR2 is SVGAGI. V was clipped by 2 bases and J by 4 bases, with 8 bases between them. The CDR3 sequence is CASSYKGPYGYTF. The CDR3 nucleotides read TGTGCCAGCAGTTACAAGGGGCCCTATGGCTACACCTTC.

This chain connects TRBV6-5 to TRBJ2-3, with D tentatively TRBD2 (6 bases). Trimming shortened V by 8 bases and J by 4 bases, and 16 bases separated the two germline ends. From germline, CDR1 is MNHEY and CDR2 SVGAGI. This CDR3 is 14 amino acids long. The CDR3 region is CASSLSSGADTQYF. CDR3 in DNA: TGTGCCAGCTCCCTCTCTTCGGGGGCAGATACGCAGTATTTT.

CDR3 in amino acids: CASGSSPGQGWGTEAFF. DNA for the CDR3: TGTGCTAGTGGTTCCAGTCCGGGACAGGGATGGGGCACTGAAGCTTTCTTT. V usage is TRBV12-5 and J usage is TRBJ1-1, with 9 positions matching TRBD1. Looked up from germline, CDR1 is LGHNT and CDR2 is FRNRAP. The CDR3 has 17 amino acids. The ends lost 4 bases at V and 4 bases at J; junction bases unmatched: 13.

The chain carries TRBV4-2 and TRBJ1-1, with a weak D call TRBD1 (5 bases). V dropped 1 base and J dropped 7 bases, with 13 bases sitting between them. CDR3 size: 14 residues. The V gene's germline CDR1 is LGHNA and CDR2 YNFKEQ. DNA for the CDR3: TGTGCCAGCAGCCAAGTTCGGGGGACGGGTGAAGCTTTCTTT. Translating it yields CASSQVRGTGEAFF.

The gene calls are TRBV30 and TRBJ2-4; weak D call: TRBD2 (5 bases). The germline V gene has CDR1 GTSNPN and CDR2 SVGIG (reference sequence). V lost 2 bases, J lost 7 bases, and 12 bases lay in between. The CDR3 sequence is 13 residues long. CDR3 protein: CAWSLRVANIQYF. The CDR3 nucleotides are TGTGCCTGGAGTTTGAGGGTCGCGAACATTCAGTACTTC.

V usage is TRBV27 and J usage is TRBJ2-3, with 8 bases that match TRBD2. Germline V gene lookup returns CDR1 MNHEY and CDR2 SMNVEV (reference sequence). The CDR3 loop spans 18 amino acids. V shed 0 bases and J 2 bases; nucleotides not matched to a gene: 10. CDR3 in DNA: TGTGCCAGCAGTTTATCCTTCCTAAGCGGGGGAATCACAGATACGCAGTATTTT. This sequence encodes CASSLSFLSGGITDTQYF.

The chain links TRBV7-8 to TRBJ2-5; no reliable D call. The V and J ends lost 4 bases and 5 bases respectively, with 8 bases between them. The CDR3 is 12 residues long. The germline V gene has CDR1 SGHVS and CDR2 FQNEAQ. CDR3 nucleotide sequence: TGTGCCAGCAGCTCTTATCCGGAGACCCAGTACTTC. Its protein product is CASSSYPETQYF.

The chain joins TRBV6-1 to TRBJ1-2; 8 bases agree with TRBD1. V gave up 8 bases and J gave up 5 bases; unmatched junction bases: 7. Looked up from germline, CDR1 is MNHNS and CDR2 is SASEGT. The CDR3 is 13 amino acids. The CDR3 coding sequence is TGTGCCAGCGGGCGGACAGGGAAATATGGCTACACCTTC. Its translation: CASGRTGKYGYTF.

The genes are TRBV11-2 and TRBJ2-7; 7 positions match TRBD1. The CDR3 consists of 14 residues. Germline values: CDR1 SGHAT, CDR2 FQNNGV. Trimming took 5 bases from V and 3 from J; bases not matched to a gene: 7. The CDR3: CASSIGQVDYEQYF. The CDR3 nucleotides read TGTGCCAGCAGCATTGGACAGGTCGACTACGAGCAGTACTTC.

The sample holds a few counts of this clone. This chain links TRBV5-4 with TRBJ1-2, with TRBD1 matching 7 bases. The V gene's germline CDR1 is SGHNT and CDR2 YYREEE (reference sequence). The CDR3 contains 13 residues. V was clipped by 4 bases and J by 7 bases; unmatched bases: 7. CDR3 sequence reads: CASSLDRDSGYTF. The DNA for the CDR3 is TGTGCCAGCAGCCTAGACAGGGATAGTGGCTACACCTTC.

The CDR3 sequence is CASSDRFFGGYTF. CDR3 in DNA: TGTGCCAGCAGTGATCGGTTTTTTGGTGGCTACACCTTC. This sequence joins TRBV6-1 and TRBJ1-2; no firm D call. Germline loops: CDR1 MNHNS, CDR2 SASEGT. The germline V and J ends were trimmed by 3 bases and 7 bases, with 12 bases remaining between them. The CDR3 length is 13 residues.

This clone was observed a handful of times. The rearrangement uses TRBV11-3 and TRBJ1-1; TRBD1 is a possible D gene (5 bases). The CDR3 loop spans 12 amino acids. Trimming took 3 bases from V and 7 from J, leaving 9 bases between them. Germline V lookup: CDR1 SGHNT, CDR2 YENEEA. The CDR3 spells CASSFEQGEAFF. The CDR3 coding sequence is TGTGCCAGCAGCTTCGAGCAGGGTGAAGCTTTCTTT.

The V gene is TRBV2, the J gene TRBJ2-3; TRBD1 is a possible D gene (6 bases). V lost 3 bases and J 2 bases, leaving 9 bases between the germline ends. Germline V gene lookup returns CDR1 SNHLY and CDR2 FYNNEI. The CDR3 has 14 residues. CDR3 DNA sequence: TGTGCCAGCAGTGAGCAGGGGACCACAGATACGCAGTATTTT. This encodes CASSEQGTTDTQYF. The whole variable domain, filled in from reference TRBV2 and TRBJ2-3, reads EPEVTQTPSHQVTQMGQEVILRCVPISNHLYFYWYRQILGQKVEFLVSFYNNEISEKSEIFDDQFSVERPDGSNFTLKIRSTKLEDSAMYFCASSEQGTTDTQYFGPGTRLTVL.

The DNA for the CDR3 is TGTGCCAGCAGCTTCTCGGGACAGAACACTGAAGCTTTCTTT. It is translated as CASSFSGQNTEAFF. This chain links TRBV11-2 with TRBJ1-1, with D possibly matching TRBD1 (6 bases). The CDR3 totals 14 residues. The germline gives CDR1 SGHAT, CDR2 FQNNGV. V was pared by 3 bases and J by 1 base, with 9 bases between.

The chain has TRBV4-2 and TRBJ2-1; D not certain. This CDR3 has 13 residues. Per the germline V gene, CDR1 is LGHNA and CDR2 is YNFKEQ. Trimming cost V 0 bases and J 10 bases, with 10 bases left between them. CDR3 protein: CASSQDIVREQFF. The CDR3 coding sequence is TGTGCCAGCAGCCAAGATATAGTCCGCGAGCAGTTCTTC.

This sequence joins TRBV5-3 and TRBJ1-5, with D uncertain. TRBV5-3 is flagged as an ORF with uncertain function. The length of the CDR3 is 14 residues. Trimming shortened V by 4 bases and J by 5 bases, and 13 bases separated the two germline ends. The CDR3 DNA is TGTGCCAGAAGCCGCAGACTACTCCATCAGCCCCAGCATTTT. Its protein is CARSRRLLHQPQHF.

The rearrangement joins TRBV5-1 to TRBJ1-6; 10 bases map to TRBD1. This CDR3 is built from 16 residues. The ends lost 3 bases at V and 9 bases at J; junction bases unmatched: 9. Germline loops: CDR1 SGHRS, CDR2 YFSETQ. CDR3 bases: TGCGCCAGCAGCTCTAGCGGACAGGGGGGGTCTTCACCCCTCCACTTT. This encodes CASSSSGQGGSSPLHF.

V is TRBV5-1 and J is TRBJ1-6, with D perhaps TRBD1 (5 bases). The CDR3 length is 17 residues. V was shortened by 7 bases and J by 0 bases, with 17 bases between the two germline ends. Germline assignment: CDR1 SGHRS and CDR2 YFSETQ. The CDR3 sequence is CASSLPGDSSYNSPLHF. CDR3 coding DNA: TGCGCCAGCTCCCTCCCGGGCGACAGCTCCTATAATTCACCCCTCCACTTT. Together with reference TRBV5-1 and TRBJ1-6, the CDR3 gives the full variable domain: KAGVTQTPRYLIKTRGQQVTLSCSPISGHRSVSWYQQTPGQGLQFLFEYFSETQRNKGNFPGRFSGRQFSNSRSEMNVSTLELGDSALYLCASSLPGDSSYNSPLHFGNGTRLTVT.

This chain links TRBV15 with TRBJ2-6, with no clear D. With 6 bases removed from V and 0 bases from J, the gap between germline ends came to 9 bases. From germline, CDR1 is LNHNV and CDR2 YYDKDF (reference sequence). The CDR3 sequence is 15 residues long. The CDR3 sequence is CATRNQVSGANVLTF. The CDR3 DNA sequence: TGTGCCACCAGGAATCAGGTCTCTGGGGCCAACGTCCTGACTTTC.

This clone was counted a few times. V usage is TRBV5-6 and J usage is TRBJ2-5; 9 positions agree with TRBD2. V shed 2 bases, J shed 1 base, and the junction held 0 bases outside the gene matches. Germline values: CDR1 SGHDT, CDR2 YYEEEE. There are 14 residues in the CDR3. The CDR3 coding sequence is TGTGCCAGCAGCTTAGCGGGGGGCCAAGAGACCCAGTACTTC. The encoded protein is CASSLAGGQETQYF.